This T cell receptor (beta chain) was recorded in a study of cytomegalovirus exposure and HLA in healthy donors. Primers included in the PCR were 60 Vbeta and 13 Jbeta primers. Profiling relied on immunoSEQ multiplex PCR, and the TCRdb table lists in-frame clones only, not all of them. Among 120,000 to 150,000 clones listed, 80% were seen once. V lost 1 base to trimming and J lost 3 bases; unmatched junction nucleotides: 15. The CDR3 contains 19 residues. Germline CDR1 is GTSNPN and CDR2 is SVGIG (reference sequence). The receptor was isolated from a male donor in good health and CMV-seropositive. Input material: PBMCs. The chain carries TRBV30 and TRBJ2-6; 7 nucleotides agree with TRBD1. Here the CDR3 reads CAWSGATGWFGFGANVLTF. CDR3 DNA sequence: TGTGCCTGGAGTGGAGCGACAGGGTGGTTTGGGTTTGGGGCCAACGTCCTGACTTTC.